This is a list of T cell receptor beta chains from one sample in a study of control samples from healthy donors and cancer patients. Sequencing was performed with immunoSEQ multiplex PCR; in TCRdb, only in-frame clones are kept and a portion is missing. The table shows roughly 130,000 clones, with about 95% occurring only once. The sample consisted of blood. The receptor set was obtained from a man younger than 45 in good health. CDR3s include the opening cysteine and the closing phenylalanine or tryptophan. Fields, in order: V gene, D gene, clone size, J gene, CDR3 protein, CDR3 DNA. A D gene is named only where the DNA matches it firmly. A clone size is listed for some rows: how often the clone was seen (once, few, many), or a class if it is expanded.

TRBV9	-	-	TRBJ2-7	CASSVGGVSYEQYF	TGTGCCAGCAGCGTAGGAGGGGTCTCCTACGAGCAGTACTTC
TRBV13	TRBD1	-	TRBJ1-2	CASSSWDRVDGYTF	TGTGCCAGCAGCTCCTGGGACAGGGTAGATGGCTACACCTTC
TRBV6-2/TRBV6-3	-	-	TRBJ1-2	CASSSRPDGYTF	TGTGCCAGCAGTTCCCGTCCCGATGGCTACACCTTC
TRBV7-8	TRBD1	-	TRBJ1-4	CASTKARGQGGEKLFF	TGTGCCAGCACCAAAGCAAGGGGACAGGGAGGTGAAAAACTGTTTTTT
TRBV15	TRBD1	-	TRBJ2-5	CATSSPGQGPRLQETQYF	TGTGCCACCAGCAGTCCGGGACAGGGCCCTCGTCTCCAAGAGACCCAGTACTTC
TRBV28	-	-	TRBJ1-1	CASGSMNTEAFF	TGTGCCAGTGGGTCCATGAACACTGAAGCTTTCTTT
TRBV28	-	-	TRBJ2-3	CASNSGGTDTQYF	TGTGCCAGCAACTCCGGGGGTACAGATACGCAGTATTTT
TRBV19	-	-	TRBJ1-4	CASSMRGWRDEKLFF	TGTGCCAGTAGTATGCGGGGGTGGCGGGACGAAAAACTGTTTTTT
TRBV28	TRBD1	once	TRBJ1-5	CASSRGQGWQPQHF	TGTGCCAGCAGCCGTGGACAGGGTTGGCAGCCCCAGCATTTT
TRBV7-2	TRBD2	-	TRBJ2-3	CASSLFSGGPDTQYF	TGTGCCAGCAGCTTGTTTAGCGGGGGGCCAGATACGCAGTATTTT
TRBV5-6	-	-	TRBJ2-1	CASSLGRVSYNEQFF	TGTGCCAGCAGCTTGGGGCGGGTCTCCTACAATGAGCAGTTCTTC
TRBV19	-	-	TRBJ1-5	CASSMGTEISPQHF	TGTGCCAGTAGTATGGGGACGGAAATCAGCCCCCAGCATTTT
TRBV6-5	-	-	TRBJ1-1	CASSSVEDRPEAFF	TGTGCCAGCAGTTCCGTAGAGGACCGTCCTGAAGCTTTCTTT
TRBV27	TRBD2	-	TRBJ2-1	CASSSILTSFNEQFF	TGTGCCAGCAGTTCAATTTTGACTAGCTTCAATGAGCAGTTCTTC
TRBV5-4	-	-	TRBJ1-1	CASGQMNTEAFF	TGTGCCAGCGGACAGATGAACACTGAAGCTTTCTTT
TRBV5-5	-	-	TRBJ2-1	CASSPRGGGEQFF	TGTGCCAGCAGCCCTCGCGGGGGCGGTGAGCAGTTCTTC
TRBV6-5	TRBD1	-	TRBJ1-2	CASSYSMVQGAYGYTF	TGTGCCAGCAGTTACTCGATGGTTCAGGGGGCCTATGGCTACACCTTC
TRBV4-1	-	-	TRBJ1-5	CASSQEWAGISNQPQHF	TGCGCCAGCAGCCAAGAGTGGGCAGGGATCAGCAATCAGCCCCAGCATTTT
TRBV29-1	-	-	TRBJ1-4	CSVGGNGDEKLFF	TGCAGCGTCGGGGGGAACGGGGATGAAAAACTGTTTTTT
TRBV27	-	-	TRBJ1-5	CASSPDRDQPQHF	TGTGCCAGCAGCCCGGACAGAGATCAGCCCCAGCATTTT
TRBV7-2	-	-	TRBJ1-5	CASSLEAGLNQPQHF	TGTGCCAGCAGCTTAGAGGCAGGGTTGAATCAGCCCCAGCATTTT
TRBV12-3/TRBV12-4	-	-	TRBJ1-1	CASNSGGSTEAFF	TGTGCCAGCAACTCGGGGGGGAGCACTGAAGCTTTCTTT
TRBV21-1	-	once	TRBJ1-5	CASSAQGAFPPSNQPQHF	TGTGCCAGCAGCGCACAGGGGGCATTTCCGCCTAGCAATCAGCCCCAGCATTTT
TRBV5-1	-	-	TRBJ2-7	CASSRAESSYEQYF	TGCGCCAGCTCTCGGGCGGAAAGCTCCTACGAGCAGTACTTC
TRBV5-4	-	-	TRBJ2-3	CASSLETNTDTQYF	TGTGCCAGCAGCTTGGAGACTAACACAGATACGCAGTATTTT
TRBV19	-	-	TRBJ1-1	CASSINGNTEAFF	TGTGCCAGTAGTATCAACGGTAACACTGAAGCTTTCTTT
TRBV27	-	-	TRBJ2-1	CATSSYNEQFF	TGTGCCACAAGCTCCTACAATGAGCAGTTCTTC
TRBV27	TRBD1	-	TRBJ1-6	CASSPTPTGVNSPLHF	TGTGCCAGCAGTCCAACCCCCACAGGGGTTAATTCACCCCTCCACTTT
TRBV19	-	-	TRBJ1-5	CASSGQNSNQPQHF	TGTGCCAGTAGCGGACAGAATAGCAATCAGCCCCAGCATTTT
TRBV9	TRBD1	-	TRBJ1-2	CASSARQGYYGYTF	TGTGCCAGCAGCGCTAGACAGGGATACTATGGCTACACCTTC
TRBV9	TRBD1	-	TRBJ1-2	CASSYGTGGHGYTF	TGTGCCAGCAGCTACGGGACAGGGGGCCATGGCTACACCTTC
TRBV9	TRBD1	-	TRBJ2-7	CASSSGWDSSYEQYF	TGTGCCAGCAGTTCTGGGTGGGACAGCTCCTACGAGCAGTACTTC
TRBV7-3	-	once	TRBJ2-5	CASSFNQTQYF	TGTGCCAGCAGCTTTAACCAGACCCAGTACTTC
TRBV25-1	-	-	TRBJ1-6	CASSEWGGTNSPLHF	TGTGCCAGCAGTGAATGGGGCGGGACGAATTCACCCCTCCACTTT
TRBV7-3	-	-	TRBJ1-1	CASSLAGVNTEAFF	TGTGCCAGCAGCTTAGCAGGGGTGAACACTGAAGCTTTCTTT
TRBV7-8	TRBD2	-	TRBJ2-3	CASSSGLAGLTDTQYF	TGTGCCAGCAGCTCCGGGCTAGCGGGCCTCACAGATACGCAGTATTTT
TRBV14	-	-	TRBJ2-7	CASSRRYHEQYF	TGTGCCAGCAGTCGCAGGTACCACGAGCAGTACTTC
TRBV6-5	-	-	TRBJ1-1	CASSYESRGTEAFF	TGTGCCAGCAGTTACGAATCCAGGGGAACTGAAGCTTTCTTT
TRBV28	TRBD1	-	TRBJ2-3	CASSTTPRGLYRDTQYF	TGTGCCAGCAGCACCACCCCGAGGGGGCTTTATCGAGATACGCAGTATTTT
TRBV15	-	-	TRBJ1-2	CATSRDGGNYGYTF	TGTGCCACCAGCAGAGATGGGGGGAACTATGGCTACACCTTC
TRBV5-6	-	-	TRBJ1-5	CASSLRMVDNQPQHF	TGTGCCAGCAGCTTACGGATGGTGGACAATCAGCCCCAGCATTTT
TRBV28	-	-	TRBJ1-5	CASRGVDSNQPQHF	TGTGCCAGCAGAGGGGTCGATAGCAATCAGCCCCAGCATTTT
TRBV27	TRBD1	-	TRBJ2-3	CASTGQGSDTQYF	TGTGCCAGCACCGGACAGGGGTCAGATACGCAGTATTTT
TRBV15	-	few	TRBJ2-3	CATSRGGASTDTQYF	TGTGCCACCAGCAGGGGCGGGGCGAGCACAGATACGCAGTATTTT
TRBV27	-	-	TRBJ1-6	CASSPVVYNSPLHF	TGTGCCAGCAGCCCGGTTGTCTATAATTCACCCCTCCACTTT
TRBV5-1	-	-	TRBJ1-6	CASSPGQPGYSPLHF	TGCGCCAGCAGCCCTGGACAGCCGGGGTATTCACCCCTCCACTTT
TRBV27	-	-	TRBJ1-6	CASSFQGNSPLHF	TGTGCCAGCAGTTTTCAGGGGAATTCACCCCTCCACTTT
TRBV7-9	-	-	TRBJ1-2	CASSLGGYGYTF	TGTGCCAGCAGCTTAGGGGGCTATGGCTACACCTTC
TRBV10-1	-	few	TRBJ2-7	CASSEGGPSYEQYF	TGCGCCAGCAGTGAAGGGGGTCCCTCCTACGAGCAGTACTTC
TRBV2	-	-	TRBJ2-3	CASSEREGYGDTQYF	TGTGCCAGCAGTGAAAGAGAGGGGTATGGAGATACGCAGTATTTT